This TCR beta chain was captured in a study of Ad26.COV2.S vaccination and SARS-CoV-2 variants. Overall study results and limits: Vaccinees displayed broader spike-specific TCR repertoires than placebo recipients.

This CDR3 spans 14 amino acids. The V and J ends lost 3 bases and 1 base respectively, with 9 bases between them. The V gene's germline CDR1 is KGHSH and CDR2 LQKENI. On this clone itself: The antigen is unknown.

The data were produced by immunoSEQ multiplex PCR, yet TCRdb's version contains in-frame clones alone and is incomplete. This sample yields 440,000 or so clones, of which roughly 88% are seen a single time; roughly 3.9% belongs to the top ten. The treatment here: roughly 19 received Ad26.COV2.S at low or high dose, single or two shots; about 5 received placebo; per-sample allocation not given. Following the first vaccine or placebo injection, samples were taken on day 63. The sample here was peripheral blood, taken in a trial of Ad26.COV2.S vaccine versus placebo. J is TRBJ2-5 and V is TRBV18; no definite D call. This receptor was taken from a person aged 18-65 years who received the Ad26.COV2.S COVID-19 vaccine or a placebo. DNA for the CDR3: TGTGCCAGCTCACCTTCCGGGCCCCAAGAGACCCAGTACTTC. Translated: CASSPSGPQETQYF.